One and the same sample provided the 16 T cell receptor beta chains below, sequenced in a study of blood T cell repertoires in COVID-19. Sequencing used immunoSEQ multiplex PCR; TCRdb keeps in-frame clones, though not all of them. This table has around 100,000 clones, over 80% appearing once. Sequenced: peripheral blood. The receptors derive from a man aged 50 to 60 with active or convalescent COVID-19.

This chain links TRBV11-1 with TRBJ2-7; D call uncertain. CDR1 is SGHAT, CDR2 FQDESV, per germline (reference sequence). The CDR3 is 14 residues long. Trimming removed 5 bases from V and 6 bases from J, with 17 bases in between. CDR3 region: CASSLHTLVGEQYF. CDR3 sequence (DNA): TGTGCCAGCAGCCTACATACCCTAGTCGGCGAGCAGTACTTC.

This rearrangement joins TRBV10-2 to TRBJ2-2; a possible D gene is TRBD1 (6 bases). Germline CDR1 and CDR2: WSHSY and SAAADI. With 7 bases removed from V and 7 bases from J, the gap between germline ends came to 19 bases. This CDR3 is built from 15 residues. The CDR3 loop reads CASTRQAALSGELFF. CDR3 DNA sequence: TGCGCCAGCACCCGACAGGCGGCGTTAAGCGGGGAGCTGTTTTTT.

In its sample, this clone was seen once. The genes are TRBV19 and TRBJ2-5; a possible D gene is TRBD2 (6 bases). This CDR3 region has 14 residues. The V gene lost 0 bases and the J gene lost 4 bases, with 9 bases spanning the gap. Germline-derived CDR1 and CDR2 are LNHDA and SQIVND (reference sequence). The CDR3 sequence is CASSIEWRGETQYF. CDR3 sequence (DNA): TGTGCCAGTAGTATAGAGTGGAGGGGAGAGACCCAGTACTTC. Variable domain in full (rest from reference TRBV19 and TRBJ2-5): DGGITQSPKYLFRKEGQNVTLSCEQNLNHDAMYWYRQDPGQGLRLIYYSQIVNDFQKGDIAEGYSVSREKKESFPLTVTSAQKNPTAFYLCASSIEWRGETQYFGPGTRLLVL.

J is TRBJ2-1 and V is TRBV6-6; 7 bases map to TRBD1. CDR3 length: 15 amino acids. Germline V gives CDR1 MNHNY, CDR2 SVGAGI (reference sequence). Losses at the gene ends were 5 bases for V and 4 bases for J; bases not matched to a gene: 8. CDR3 nucleotides: TGTGCCAGCAGTGGAAGACAGGGCCCTTACAATGAGCAGTTCTTC. It encodes CASSGRQGPYNEQFF.

This sequence joins TRBV19 and TRBJ1-2, with 9 bases fitting TRBD1. The junction had 8 bases not matched to a gene; V was cut back by 4 bases and J by 2 bases. CDR1 is LNHDA and CDR2 is SQIVND in the germline V gene (reference sequence). The length of the CDR3 is 16 residues. The CDR3 DNA sequence: TGTGCCAGTAGTAGACGGGACAGGGATGAGAACTATGGCTACACCTTC. It encodes CASSRRDRDENYGYTF. The full variable domain, with the rest looked up from reference TRBV19 and TRBJ1-2, is DGGITQSPKYLFRKEGQNVTLSCEQNLNHDAMYWYRQDPGQGLRLIYYSQIVNDFQKGDIAEGYSVSREKKESFPLTVTSAQKNPTAFYLCASSRRDRDENYGYTFGSGTRLTVV.

The chain employs TRBV21-1 and TRBJ1-2; no DNA check was done on the table's D call, TRBD1. TRBV21-1 is shown as a pseudogene. The CDR3 totals 16 residues. The CDR3 DNA follows: TGTGCCAGCAGCAAAGTACCAGGGTGGGGCGACTATGGCTACACCTTC. Translating gives CASSKVPGWGDYGYTF.

This chain links TRBV6-2 or TRBV6-3 with TRBJ2-1; TRBD2 matches at 9 bases. The CDR3 runs to 15 residues. The trim removed 2 bases at V and 3 bases at J, leaving 2 bases unmatched. Germline lookup yields CDR1 MNHEY and CDR2 SVGEGT. As DNA, the CDR3 is TGTGCCAGCAGTTACGGCGGGGGGGACTACAATGAGCAGTTCTTC. Its translation is CASSYGGGDYNEQFF.

This chain connects TRBV4-1 to TRBJ2-5; 11 bases fit TRBD2. This CDR3 comprises 16 residues. The germline CDR1 and CDR2 sequences are MGHRA and YSYEKL. J lost 4 bases, V lost 3 bases, and 7 bases had no gene match. CDR3 amino acids: CASSHQTSGITETQYF. Written as DNA, the CDR3 is TGCGCCAGCAGCCACCAGACTAGCGGGATAACAGAGACCCAGTACTTC.

This chain joins TRBV3-1 (or the pseudogene TRBV3-2) and TRBJ2-3, with TRBD2 matching 7 bases. CDR3 length: 17 residues. Germline V gene data show CDR1 as LGHDT and CDR2 as YNNKEL (reference sequence). V was pared by 0 bases and J by 3 bases, with 9 bases of the junction left unmatched. Written as DNA, the CDR3 is TGTGCCAGCAGCCAAGATCGGGGGTGGGGAGGGACAGATACGCAGTATTTT. It translates to CASSQDRGWGGTDTQYF.

V is TRBV5-1 and J is TRBJ1-4, with 9 bases identical to TRBD1. The trim removed 1 base at V and 7 bases at J, leaving 5 bases unmatched. The CDR3 contains 15 residues. Per the germline V gene, CDR1 is SGHRS and CDR2 is YFSETQ. The CDR3 loop is CASSLTGTGTEKLFF. CDR3 sequence (DNA): TGCGCCAGCAGCTTGACCGGGACAGGGACTGAAAAACTGTTTTTT. The entire variable domain, with the rest obtained from reference TRBV5-1 and TRBJ1-4, is as follows: KAGVTQTPRYLIKTRGQQVTLSCSPISGHRSVSWYQQTPGQGLQFLFEYFSETQRNKGNFPGRFSGRQFSNSRSEMNVSTLELGDSALYLCASSLTGTGTEKLFFGSGTQLSVL.

Points on this clone: The junction does not match germline at one end; this may be a read error. J is TRBJ2-7 and V is TRBV19; TRBD2 might be the D (6 bases). Germline V gene lookup returns CDR1 LNHDA and CDR2 SQIVND (reference sequence). This CDR3 has 11 residues. CDR3 nucleotides: TGTGCCAGTAGCATAGGAGGGGAGCAGTACTTC. Protein: CASSIGGEQYF.

V usage is TRBV7-3 and J usage is TRBJ1-2, with 7 nucleotides matching TRBD1. The CDR3 loop spans 15 amino acids. The germline V gene has CDR1 SGHTA and CDR2 FQGTGA. V gave up 5 bases and J gave up 0 bases; unmatched junction bases: 6. The CDR3 spells CASSLDRVTNYGYTF. The CDR3 DNA is TGTGCCAGCAGCCTCGACAGGGTTACTAACTATGGCTACACCTTC.

This chain connects TRBV6-4 to TRBJ2-3; TRBD2 aligns across 9 bases. Germline V gene lookup returns CDR1 MRHNA and CDR2 SNTAGT. J gave up 4 bases and V 5 bases, and 7 bases lay outside the gene matches. The CDR3 is made up of 15 amino acids. The CDR3 DNA follows: TGTGCCAGCAGTCCGGCGGGAGGGAGGGCAGATACGCAGTATTTT. Translation: CASSPAGGRADTQYF.

The chain couples TRBV5-1 to TRBJ2-1; maybe TRBD1 (5 bases). Trimming removed 0 bases from V and 2 bases from J, with 12 bases in between. Germline V gene lookup returns CDR1 SGHRS and CDR2 YFSETQ. The CDR3 is made up of 16 amino acids. CDR3 nucleotides: TGCGCCAGCAGCTTGGGGGTGAGGACACCCTACAATGAGCAGTTCTTC. This sequence encodes CASSLGVRTPYNEQFF.

CDR3 protein: CASSRGLAGTSSYEQYF. Written as DNA, the CDR3 is TGTGCCAGCAGTAGAGGACTAGCGGGAACGAGCTCCTACGAGCAGTACTTC. The chain employs TRBV5-4 and TRBJ2-7; 12 bases line up with TRBD2. The V gene end was trimmed by 5 bases and the J gene end by 0 bases; junction bases not matched to a gene: 9. The CDR3 spans 17 residues. The germline V gene has CDR1 SGHNT and CDR2 YYREEE (reference sequence).

This clone is a singleton in its sample. CDR3 protein: CASSIGGTGGNEQYF. The CDR3 bases are TGCGCCAGCAGCATAGGAGGGACAGGGGGCAACGAGCAGTACTTC. This chain links TRBV4-1 with TRBJ2-7; TRBD1 aligns across 12 bases. V lost 5 bases to trimming and J lost 5 bases; unmatched junction nucleotides: 7. Germline CDR1 is MGHRA and CDR2 is YSYEKL. The CDR3 contains 15 residues.